This TCR beta chain was profiled in a study of cytomegalovirus exposure and HLA in healthy donors. Overall study results and limits: For presence/absence analyses, sequencing depth was assumed to be roughly uniform across donors. Analysis was carried out at a later point, and it linked a missense DCLRE1C variant to TCR beta V- and J-gene trimming. There were several of the most significant clusters that appeared linked to common viral pathogens in a later analysis.

The PCR made use of 60 Vbeta and 13 Jbeta primers. The table came from immunoSEQ multiplex PCR; TCRdb's copy has only in-frame clones and leaves some out. The table shows about 96,000 clones, with about four fifths occurring only once. This clone was found once. What it recognizes is unknown. V shed 2 bases and J 0 bases; nucleotides not matched to a gene: 10. Germline V gene sequence: CDR1 KGHSH, CDR2 LQKENI. The CDR3 is made up of 18 amino acids. The chain uses TRBV18 and TRBJ1-3; TRBD1 agrees at 7 bases. The TCR comes from a woman in her 70s in good health and CMV-seropositive. The sample comprised PBMCs. The CDR3: CASSPKGDRTFSGNTIYF. CDR3 bases: TGTGCCAGCTCACCAAAGGGGGACAGAACCTTCTCTGGAAACACCATATATTTT.